The clone carrying this TCR beta chain appeared once. The target antigen is unknown. The repertoire was sequenced with immunoSEQ multiplex PCR; TCRdb's copy has only in-frame clones and lacks some. The table includes 30,000 to 40,000 clones, about 86% detected once. The CDR3 is made up of 16 amino acids. The V end lost 0 bases, the J end lost 1 base, and 16 bases lay between the germline ends. The germline CDR1 and CDR2 sequences are GTSNPN and SVGIG (reference sequence). The data were taken from a study of STAT3 mutations in large granular lymphocyte leukemia. Findings of the study overall: Every T-LGLL patient had at least one immunodominant TCRbeta clonotype.

This chain connects TRBV30 to TRBJ2-7; the D gene is possibly TRBD2 (7 bases). Input material: peripheral blood mononuclear cells. The TCR originated in a man in his fifties or sixties with T-cell large granular lymphocyte leukemia. Some clones in this sample may be carry-over from other donors' samples. DNA of the CDR3: TGTGCCTGGAGTGTACGGGCGGGGGCCGGATCCTACGAGCAGTACTTC. It translates to CAWSVRAGAGSYEQYF.